This is a list of T cell receptor beta chains from one sample in a study of long-term antiretroviral therapy in people with HIV. The data were produced by immunoSEQ multiplex PCR, yet TCRdb's version contains in-frame clones alone and is incomplete. The profile shows some 10,000 clones, roughly 90% of them singletons. Material: unsorted PBMCs, obtained 0.2 years before starting antiretroviral therapy. These receptors came from a woman in her forties with HIV. The CDR3 runs from the conserved cysteine through the conserved F or W. Fields, in order: CDR3 protein, CDR3 DNA, D gene, V gene, J gene, clone size, CDR3 length. D genes are given only for firm matches. Where a row states a size, it is once, few, many or the class of an expanded clone; other rows omit it.

CDR3: CASSLSGGGVFGETQYF; DNA: TGCGCCAGCAGCTTGTCTGGCGGGGGGGTATTCGGGGAGACCCAGTACTTC; D: TRBD2; V: TRBV5-1; J: TRBJ2-5; size: once; length: 17
CDR3: CASRFMGGDEQFF; DNA: TGTGCCAGCAGGTTTATGGGGGGCGATGAGCAGTTCTTC; D: .; V: TRBV7-2; J: TRBJ2-1; size: .; length: 13
CDR3: CASTPRGGESPLHF; DNA: TGTGCCAGCACCCCCAGGGGGGGGGAATCACCCCTCCACTTT; D: TRBD1; V: TRBV6-5; J: TRBJ1-6; size: .; length: 14
CDR3: CASSWTGSGAQYF; DNA: TGTGCCAGCAGCTGGACAGGGTCCGGGGCCCAGTACTTC; D: TRBD1; V: TRBV27; J: TRBJ2-5; size: .; length: 13
CDR3: CSVDAAGSETQYF; DNA: TGCAGCGTTGACGCAGCGGGGAGTGAGACCCAGTACTTC; D: TRBD2; V: TRBV29-1; J: TRBJ2-5; size: .; length: 13
CDR3: CASRPGGWNLLDYTF; DNA: TGTGCCAGCAGACCAGGGGGATGGAACCTTCTAGACTACACCTTC; D: TRBD1; V: TRBV7-9; J: TRBJ1-2; size: .; length: 15
CDR3: CATSGYSNEKLFF; DNA: TGTGCCACCAGTGGGTACTCTAATGAAAAACTGTTTTTT; D: .; V: TRBV15; J: TRBJ1-4; size: .; length: 13
CDR3: CAISGFRGPLRQNYGYTF; DNA: TGTGCCATCAGTGGATTCAGGGGCCCGCTGCGCCAGAACTATGGCTACACCTTC; D: .; V: TRBV10-3; J: TRBJ1-2; size: .; length: 18
CDR3: CASSPNPSSYNEQFF; DNA: TGTGCCAGCAGCCCCAACCCGAGCTCCTACAATGAGCAGTTCTTC; D: .; V: TRBV7-2; J: TRBJ2-1; size: .; length: 15
CDR3: CASSWAPFGTGSLVANEKLFF; DNA: TGCGCCAGCAGCTGGGCGCCGTTTGGGACAGGGAGTTTAGTTGCTAATGAAAAACTGTTTTTT; D: TRBD1; V: TRBV5-1; J: TRBJ1-4; size: .; length: 21
CDR3: CASSFSGANVLTF; DNA: TGTGCCAGCAGCTTTTCTGGGGCCAACGTCCTGACTTTC; D: .; V: TRBV11-2; J: TRBJ2-6; size: .; length: 13